Presented here are 7 T cell receptor beta chains from one specimen sequenced in a study of T cells after yellow fever vaccination. MiXCR, applied by TCRdb to the 5' RACE reads, yields one record per CDR3 protein. The sample gives roughly 170,000 distinct CDR3 sequences, approximately 6% of which show up once; less than 3.5% is in the top ten. Material: CD4+ T cells sorted from PBMCs, obtained on the day of the first yellow fever vaccination. The receptor source for this set is a man between 18 and 29 years old who received the YFV17D yellow fever vaccine.

This clonotype was seen many times. This chain joins TRBV7-2 and TRBJ1-1, with TRBD1 matching over 7 bases. The germline CDR1 and CDR2 sequences are SGHTA and FQGNSA. J was trimmed by 5 bases and V by 4 bases; bases with no gene match: 4. The CDR3 runs to 13 residues. The DNA of the CDR3 is TGTGCCAGCAGCTCATACAGGGGAACTGAAGCTTTCTTT. Protein product: CASSSYRGTEAFF.

The rearrangement joins TRBV20-1 to TRBJ1-1; weak D call: TRBD1 (6 bases). V was shortened by 6 bases and J by 1 base, with 15 bases between the two germline ends. CDR3 length equals 14 residues. From germline, CDR1 is DFQATT and CDR2 SNEGSKA (reference sequence). CDR3: CSASTQQGNTEAFF. CDR3 nucleotide sequence: TGCAGTGCCTCGACCCAACAGGGGAACACTGAAGCTTTCTTT.

The table lists this clonotype with a few counts. The chain carries TRBV12-3 or TRBV12-4 and TRBJ2-4; D is unresolved. Between the trimmed V and J ends, which lost 5 bases and 7 bases, there was a span of 9 bases. This CDR3 has 12 amino acids. The CDR3 protein is CASSPGRNIQYF. As DNA, the CDR3 is TGTGCCAGCAGTCCCGGCCGCAACATTCAGTACTTC.

This clonotype was recorded a few times. The chain is built from TRBV7-2 and TRBJ2-5; perhaps TRBD2 as D (5 bases). This CDR3 spans 14 amino acids. CDR1 is SGHTA, CDR2 FQGNSA, per germline. V lost 2 bases and J 9 bases, leaving 16 bases between the germline ends. CDR3 residues: CASSLTRPPRAQYF. DNA for the CDR3: TGTGCCAGCAGCTTAACACGACCACCGAGGGCCCAGTACTTC. Combining the CDR3 with reference TRBV7-2 and TRBJ2-5 gives the whole variable domain GAGVSQSPSNKVTEKGKDVELRCDPISGHTALYWYRQSLGQGLEFLIYFQGNSAPDKSGLPSDRFSAERTGGSVSTLTIQRTQQEDSAVYLCASSLTRPPRAQYFGPGTRLLVL.

J is TRBJ2-2 and V is TRBV7-3, with TRBD2 matching over 13 bases. Germline V lookup: CDR1 SGHTA, CDR2 FQGTGA. This CDR3 region has 17 residues. The junction had 6 bases not matched to a gene; V was cut back by 5 bases and J by 3 bases. CDR3 sequence reads: CASSPGLAGADTGELFF. CDR3 nucleotides: TGTGCCAGCAGCCCAGGACTAGCGGGGGCAGACACCGGGGAGCTGTTTTTT.

The chain links TRBV5-1 to TRBJ2-2, with 7 nucleotides matching TRBD1. The CDR3 has 15 residues. Germline CDR1 and CDR2: SGHRS and YFSETQ. After removal of 4 bases from V and 4 bases from J, the junction contained 7 bases not matched to a gene. Written as DNA, the CDR3 is TGCGCCAGCAGCGCGGACAGGTTTTCCACCGGGGAGCTGTTTTTT. Translation: CASSADRFSTGELFF. The full variable domain, rest sourced from reference TRBV5-1 and TRBJ2-2, is KAGVTQTPRYLIKTRGQQVTLSCSPISGHRSVSWYQQTPGQGLQFLFEYFSETQRNKGNFPGRFSGRQFSNSRSEMNVSTLELGDSALYLCASSADRFSTGELFFGEGSRLTVL.

This clonotype was seen a few times. The chain employs TRBV29-1 and TRBJ1-1; D is undetermined. The CDR3 consists of 13 residues. Germline V gene data show CDR1 as SQVTM and CDR2 as ANQGSEA. V shed 4 bases and J shed 1 base, with 10 bases lying between them. The CDR3 is CSVAYQGNTEAFF. CDR3 bases: TGCAGCGTTGCCTACCAAGGGAACACTGAAGCTTTCTTT.